The text below deals with one T cell receptor beta chain. RNA transcripts yielded amplified TCR beta CDR3 regions. A set of HTBI primers served as the primers for a first-round RT-PCR of the TCR CDR3. TCRdb recomputed calls from the multiplex PCR reads with MiXCR, one row per CDR3 protein. The table shows roughly 560,000 distinct CDR3 sequences, with about 15% occurring only once. This entry belongs to a study of T cells in Graves' hyperthyroidism and ophthalmopathy. The clonotype originates from a woman in her forties with Graves' ophthalmopathy. Sequenced input: blood.

Here the CDR3 DNA reads TGCAGCGTTGCGGCCCCTCGGACTAGCGGGAGATTTGGCACAGATACGCAGTATTTT. The encoded protein is CSVAAPRTSGRFGTDTQYF. The V gene is TRBV29-1, the J gene TRBJ2-3; 13 bases fit TRBD2. Germline V gene sequence: CDR1 SQVTM, CDR2 ANQGSEA. V shed 4 bases, J shed 1 base, and the junction held 14 bases outside the gene matches. The CDR3 is made up of 19 amino acids.